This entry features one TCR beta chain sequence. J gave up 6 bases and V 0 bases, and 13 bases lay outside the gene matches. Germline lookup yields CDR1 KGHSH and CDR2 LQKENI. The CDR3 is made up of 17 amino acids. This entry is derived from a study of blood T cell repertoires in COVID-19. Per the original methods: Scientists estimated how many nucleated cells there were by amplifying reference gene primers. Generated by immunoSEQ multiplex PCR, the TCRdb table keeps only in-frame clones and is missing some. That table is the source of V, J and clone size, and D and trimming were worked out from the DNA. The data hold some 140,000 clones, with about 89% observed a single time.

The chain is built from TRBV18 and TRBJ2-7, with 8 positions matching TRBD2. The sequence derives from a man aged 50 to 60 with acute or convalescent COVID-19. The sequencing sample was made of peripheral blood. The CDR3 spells CASSPPVDSGGPFEQYF. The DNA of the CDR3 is TGTGCCAGCTCACCACCGGTGGACTCGGGAGGGCCCTTCGAGCAGTACTTC. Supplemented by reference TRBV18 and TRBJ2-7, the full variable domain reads NAGVMQNPRHLVRRRGQEARLRCSPMKGHSHVYWYRQLPEEGLKFMVYLQKENIIDESGMPKERFSAEFPKEGPSILRIQQVVRGDSAAYFCASSPPVDSGGPFEQYFGPGTRLTVT.